This is a list of T cell receptor beta chains from one sample in a study of blood T cell repertoires in COVID-19. Using immunoSEQ multiplex PCR, the repertoire was profiled, and TCRdb retains in-frame clones only, with some absent. Among a few hundred thousand clones listed, around 89% were seen once. Sequencing input: peripheral blood. These receptors all come from a middle-aged man with acute or convalescent COVID-19. CDR3s include the opening cysteine and the closing phenylalanine or tryptophan. The order of the fields is V gene, J gene, clone size, D gene, CDR3 protein, CDR3 DNA. D genes are given only for firm matches. The size entry is marked missing in some rows and otherwise reads once, few, many or a size class.

TRBV6-2/TRBV6-3	TRBJ2-5	.	TRBD2	CASSYISRVGGQETQYF	TGTGCCAGCAGTTACATTTCTAGAGTCGGGGGGCAAGAGACCCAGTACTTC
TRBV5-4	TRBJ2-2	.	TRBD2	CASSSGLAGVRGELFF	TGTGCCAGCAGCTCTGGGCTAGCGGGAGTAAGAGGGGAGCTGTTTTTT
TRBV5-1	TRBJ1-1	.	.	CASSLATDWNTEAFF	TGCGCCAGCAGCTTAGCAACCGACTGGAACACTGAAGCTTTCTTT
TRBV4-2	TRBJ1-6	.	.	CASSQAFQGIDNSPLHF	TGTGCCAGCAGCCAAGCCTTTCAGGGAATAGATAATTCACCCCTCCACTTT
TRBV9	TRBJ2-1	.	TRBD2	CASSVAGGLDEQFF	TGTGCCAGCAGCGTAGCGGGGGGGTTAGACGAGCAGTTCTTC
TRBV3-1/TRBV3-2	TRBJ1-5	.	.	CASSQAGRNQPQHF	TGTGCCAGCAGCCAAGCGGGGAGGAACCAGCCCCAGCATTTT
TRBV7-8	TRBJ2-1	once	TRBD2	CASSLDPPGRTRIYEQFF	TGTGCCAGCAGCTTAGACCCGCCGGGTAGGACTAGAATCTATGAGCAGTTCTTC
TRBV5-6	TRBJ2-2	once	TRBD1	CASQPGTDSTGELFF	TGTGCCAGCCAACCCGGGACAGATAGTACCGGGGAGCTGTTTTTT
TRBV9	TRBJ2-5	.	TRBD2	CASSVGTSGGAHAGTQYF	TGTGCCAGCAGCGTAGGAACTAGCGGGGGGGCTCATGCCGGGACCCAGTACTTC
TRBV28	TRBJ2-7	.	TRBD2	CASRPGGAVYEQYF	TGTGCCAGCAGACCGGGGGGGGCGGTCTACGAGCAGTACTTC
TRBV29-1	TRBJ2-7	.	.	CSVEDLRDSYEQYF	TGCAGCGTTGAAGATCTACGGGACTCCTACGAGCAGTACTTC
TRBV5-6	TRBJ1-3	.	.	CASSPTGLTSGNTIYF	TGTGCCAGCAGCCCGACAGGTTTGACCTCTGGAAACACCATATATTTT
TRBV19	TRBJ2-3	.	TRBD1	CASSRDRVGDTQYF	TGTGCCAGTAGCAGGGACAGGGTTGGAGATACGCAGTATTTT
TRBV6-1	TRBJ2-1	.	.	CASSESPGTPYNEQFF	TGTGCCAGCAGTGAATCCCCCGGGACTCCCTACAATGAGCAGTTCTTC
TRBV11-1	TRBJ2-7	.	.	CASSGAAAGLTYEQYF	TGTGCCAGCAGCGGCGCGGCGGCGGGACTCACCTACGAGCAGTACTTC